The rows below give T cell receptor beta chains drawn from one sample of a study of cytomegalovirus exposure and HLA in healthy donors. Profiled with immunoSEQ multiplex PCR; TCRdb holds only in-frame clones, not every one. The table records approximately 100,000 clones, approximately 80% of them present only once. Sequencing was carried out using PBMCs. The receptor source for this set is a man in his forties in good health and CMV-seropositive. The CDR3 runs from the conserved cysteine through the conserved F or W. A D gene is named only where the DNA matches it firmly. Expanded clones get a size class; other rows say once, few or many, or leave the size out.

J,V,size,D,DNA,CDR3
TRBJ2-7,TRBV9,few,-,TGTGCCAGCAGCGTAGGGGGACACAACGACGAGCAGTACTTC,CASSVGGHNDEQYF
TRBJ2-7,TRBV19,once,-,TGTGCCAGTAGTAGGGTCGGAGCCTACGAGCAGTACTTC,CASSRVGAYEQYF
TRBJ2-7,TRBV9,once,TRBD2,TGTGCCAGCAGCGTAGGGGAGGGGTATGGGGCCCACGAGCAGTACTTC,CASSVGEGYGAHEQYF
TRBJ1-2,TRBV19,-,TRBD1,TGTGCCAGTAGTATATGGGGACAGGGTCCGAGCTATGGCTACACCTTC,CASSIWGQGPSYGYTF
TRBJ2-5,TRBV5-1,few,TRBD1,TGCGCCAGCAGCCCCTGGACAGGGGGAGGCGAGACCCAGTACTTC,CASSPWTGGGETQYF
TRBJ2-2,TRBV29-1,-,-,TGCAGCGTTGAAGTTCGGAGCTTACGGGCCGGGGAGCTGTTTTTT,CSVEVRSLRAGELFF
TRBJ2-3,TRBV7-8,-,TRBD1,TGTGCCAGCAGCTGGACCGGGACAGGGGGACCAGATACGCAGTATTTT,CASSWTGTGGPDTQYF
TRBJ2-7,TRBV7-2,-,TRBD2,TGTGCCAGCAGCTTAGGGGGCCGGGGGGCCTACGAGCAGTACTTC,CASSLGGRGAYEQYF
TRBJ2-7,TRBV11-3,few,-,TGTGCCAGCAGTCGACCCCCAGGGTACGAGCAGTACTTC,CASSRPPGYEQYF
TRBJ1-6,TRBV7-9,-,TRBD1,TGTGCCAGCAGCTCGAGGACAGGGATGAATTCACCCCTCCACTTT,CASSSRTGMNSPLHF
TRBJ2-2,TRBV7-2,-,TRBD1,TGTGCCCCTGCCGGACAGGGTTCCGGGGAGCTGTTTTTT,CAPAGQGSGELFF
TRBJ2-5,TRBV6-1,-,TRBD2,TGTGCCAGCAGTGAGGGAGATAGCGGGGGCGTACAAGAGACCCAGTACTTC,CASSEGDSGGVQETQYF
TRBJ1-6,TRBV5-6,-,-,TGTGCCAGCAGCCCTGGGGCTACCTATAATCCACCCCTCCACTTT,CASSPGATYNPPLHF
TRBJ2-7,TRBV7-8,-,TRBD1,TGTGCCAGCAGCACCGGGACAGGGGGCTATCGGGGGGAGCAGTACTTC,CASSTGTGGYRGEQYF
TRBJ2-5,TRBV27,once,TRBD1,TGTGCCAGCAGTTTCTACAGGGGCGGCCAAGAGACCCAGTACTTC,CASSFYRGGQETQYF
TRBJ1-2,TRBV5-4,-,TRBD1,TGTGCCAGCAGCTTGGGCGGGACAGGGGGTCGTGGCTATGGCTACACCTTC,CASSLGGTGGRGYGYTF
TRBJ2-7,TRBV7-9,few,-,TGTGCCAGCAGCTATCAACGGGTCTCCTACGAGCAGTACTTC,CASSYQRVSYEQYF
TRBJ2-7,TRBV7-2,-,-,TGTGCCAGCAGCTTACAGGGCCCCTACGAGCAGTACTTC,CASSLQGPYEQYF
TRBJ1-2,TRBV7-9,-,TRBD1,TGTGCCAGCAGCCCACTGACAGGGTTCAACTATGGCTACACCTTC,CASSPLTGFNYGYTF
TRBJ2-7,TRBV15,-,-,TGTGCCACCAGCAGAGATCCGGGGGGCTTGGACGAGCAGTACTTC,CATSRDPGGLDEQYF
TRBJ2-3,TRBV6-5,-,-,TGTGCCAGCAGTTCCCCGTTCGGGACGCAGTATTTT,CASSSPFGTQYF
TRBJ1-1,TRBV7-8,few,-,TGTGCCAGCAAGGGGGTTAGGCGGACTGAAGCTTTCTTT,CASKGVRRTEAFF
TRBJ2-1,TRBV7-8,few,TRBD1,TGTGCCAGCAGCTTAGCGGGACAGGGTAGGAATGAGCAGTTCTTC,CASSLAGQGRNEQFF
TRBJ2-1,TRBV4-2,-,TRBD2,TGTGCCAGCAGCCAAGGAGCAGGACTAGTCCGTAATGAGCAGTTCTTC,CASSQGAGLVRNEQFF
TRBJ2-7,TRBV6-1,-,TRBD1,TGTGCCAGCAGTGAACGGGAGACAGGGGCCTACGAGCAGTACTTC,CASSERETGAYEQYF
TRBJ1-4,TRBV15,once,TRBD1,TGTGCCACTGGGAGAGACAGGGGGGACGAAAAACTGTTTTTT,CATGRDRGDEKLFF
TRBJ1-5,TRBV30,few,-,TGTGCCTGGACCCAGAACAGCGGACCGAATCAGCCCCAGCATTTT,CAWTQNSGPNQPQHF
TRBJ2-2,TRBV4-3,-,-,TGCGCCAGCAGCCAAGAGGGGGGGGCGTACACCGGGGAGCTGTTTTTT,CASSQEGGAYTGELFF
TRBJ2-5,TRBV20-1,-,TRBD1,TGCAGTGAACAGGGGAGAGAGACCCAGTACTTC,CSEQGRETQYF
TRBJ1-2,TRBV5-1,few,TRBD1,TGCGCCAGCAGCCCGGACCCCGGGACAGCTGGTGGCTACACCTTC,CASSPDPGTAGGYTF
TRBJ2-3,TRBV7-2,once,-,TGTGCCAGCAGCCCTCGCCCGGGAGCCCCCTCAGATACGCAGTATTTT,CASSPRPGAPSDTQYF
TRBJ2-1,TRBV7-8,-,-,TGTGCCAGCAGTTTGGGGGGGGCTTCCTACAATGAGCAGTTCTTC,CASSLGGASYNEQFF
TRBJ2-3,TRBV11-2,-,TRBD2,TGTGCCAGCAGTTCCCAGCGGGGGTGGAACACAGATACGCAGTATTTT,CASSSQRGWNTDTQYF
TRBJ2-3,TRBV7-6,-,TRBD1,TGTGCCAGCAGCACTGGACAGGTTAGCACAGATACGCAGTATTTT,CASSTGQVSTDTQYF
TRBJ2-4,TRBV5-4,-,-,TGTGCCAGCAGTCACTTAGAGGAGCGGCTCAAAAACATTCAGTACTTC,CASSHLEERLKNIQYF
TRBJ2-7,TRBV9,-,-,TGTGCCAGCAGCGTAGCAGGGAGGATCCGCGACGAGCAGTACTTC,CASSVAGRIRDEQYF
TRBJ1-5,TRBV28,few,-,TGTGCCACCCGTCGCAGTAGCAATCAGCCCCAGCATTTT,CATRRSSNQPQHF
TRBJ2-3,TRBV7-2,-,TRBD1,TGTGCCAGCAGCCTAAGGGACAGGGTAGGCACAGATACGCAGTATTTT,CASSLRDRVGTDTQYF
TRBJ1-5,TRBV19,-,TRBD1,TGTGCCAGTAGTATAGACAGGGGGCGCGGTCAGCCCCAGCATTTT,CASSIDRGRGQPQHF
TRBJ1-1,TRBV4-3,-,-,TGCGCCAGCAGCCAAGATAGGGGCAGCCTTAACACTGAAGCTTTCTTT,CASSQDRGSLNTEAFF
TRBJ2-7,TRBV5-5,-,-,TGTGCCAGCAGACCATTTGAAAGGGGGAGCTCCTACGAGCAGTACTTC,CASRPFERGSSYEQYF
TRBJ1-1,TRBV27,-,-,TGTGCCAGCTCAACCCAAACAGGGAGGGACACTGAAGCTTTCTTT,CASSTQTGRDTEAFF
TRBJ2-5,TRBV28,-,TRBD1,TGTGCCAGCAGTGGGACAGGGGGAATCGAGACCCAGTACTTC,CASSGTGGIETQYF
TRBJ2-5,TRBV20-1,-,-,TGCAGTGCCAATAAAGGGGCGAACCAGTACTTC,CSANKGANQYF
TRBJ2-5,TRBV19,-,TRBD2,TGTGCCAGTAGCCGGGGGGGGGCGATTCAAGAGACCCAGTACTTC,CASSRGGAIQETQYF
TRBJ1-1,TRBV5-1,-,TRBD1,TGCGCCAGCAGCCCAGGGACAGGGAGCACTGAAGCTTTCTTT,CASSPGTGSTEAFF
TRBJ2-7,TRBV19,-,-,TGTGCCAGTAGTCTCGGTGGGCGACAGGCTAAGCTCTACGAGCAGTACTTC,CASSLGGRQAKLYEQYF
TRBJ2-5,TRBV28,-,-,TGTGCCAGCAGGGGTAGAGGGTCGGGGGAGCAGTACTTC,CASRGRGSGEQYF
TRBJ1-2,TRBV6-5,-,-,TGTGCCAGCAGTCACCAGGGCCTTGGCTATGGCTACACCTTC,CASSHQGLGYGYTF
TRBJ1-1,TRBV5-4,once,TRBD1,TGTGCCAGCAGCTTACAGGGGGTCGGCACTGAAGCTTTCTTT,CASSLQGVGTEAFF
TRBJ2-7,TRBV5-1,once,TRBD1,TGCGCCAGCACGCGCTCCCCAGGACAGGGAAACGAGCAGTACTTC,CASTRSPGQGNEQYF
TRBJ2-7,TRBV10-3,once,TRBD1,TGTGCCATCAGTGAGTCGGAGGACAGGGGGCGCGAGTACTTC,CAISESEDRGREYF
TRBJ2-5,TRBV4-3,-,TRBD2,TGCGCCAGCAGCCAAGATGTACTAGCGGGGGGCCAGGGAGAGGCCCAGTACTTC,CASSQDVLAGGQGEAQYF
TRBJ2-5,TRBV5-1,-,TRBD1,TGCGCCAGCAGGACCCAGGGGGCGACGGCAGAGACCCAGTACTTC,CASRTQGATAETQYF
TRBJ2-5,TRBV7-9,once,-,TGTTCCAGCAGCCCTGTCAACGGGGACAAACGACGGGAGACCCAGTACTTC,CSSSPVNGDKRRETQYF
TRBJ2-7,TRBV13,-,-,TGTGCCAGCTCGGGGGAGAGTTCCTACGAGCAGTACTTC,CASSGESSYEQYF
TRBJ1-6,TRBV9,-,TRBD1,TGTGCCAGCAGCGTGTTGGGACAGTCTAATTCACCCCTCCACTTT,CASSVLGQSNSPLHF
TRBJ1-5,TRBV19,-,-,TGTGCCAGTAGTGGGTGGGGAGGCAATCAGCCCCAGCATTTT,CASSGWGGNQPQHF
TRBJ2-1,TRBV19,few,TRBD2,TGTGCCAGTACTGGCGGGGGGGATTACAATGAGCAGTTCTTC,CASTGGGDYNEQFF
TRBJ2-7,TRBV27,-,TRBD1,TGTGCCAGCAGTTTATCGTGGGACAGGGTTTACGAGCAGTACTTC,CASSLSWDRVYEQYF